One and the same sample provided the 23 T cell receptor beta chains below, sequenced in a study of CD8+CD57+ T cells in acquired aplastic anemia. The TCR beta profiling, which covered VDJ combination and CDR3 sequence, was carried out using genomic DNA as the template. TCRdb used MiXCR to reprocess the reads, holding one entry per CDR3 protein. Here the sample spans about 100,000 distinct CDR3 sequences, about half being singletons. The sequenced sample was sorted CD4+, CD8+, or CD8+CD57+ T cells (not recorded which) from PBMCs. These receptors originate from a human donor in good health, serving as a control.

A single count supports this clonotype. The rearrangement uses TRBV10-2 and TRBJ1-6, with TRBD1 as a possible D gene (6 bases). The V gene lost 2 bases and the J gene lost 7 bases, with 18 bases spanning the gap. Per germline, CDR1 WSHSY and CDR2 SAAADI. The CDR3 is 17 amino acids. CDR3 sequence reads: CASSEAAGQGRNSPLHF. CDR3 coding DNA: TGCGCCAGCAGTGAGGCGGCAGGGCAGGGGCGGAATTCACCCCTCCACTTT.

The chain carries TRBV2 and TRBJ1-5; D unresolved. Germline V gives CDR1 SNHLY, CDR2 FYNNEI. Trimming took 5 bases from V and 1 from J, leaving 15 bases between them. CDR3 size: 16 residues. CDR3 DNA: TGTGCCAGCAGTTTGGGGAGGCGCTCGAGCAATCAGCCCCAGCATTTT. Protein sequence: CASSLGRRSSNQPQHF.

The rearrangement links TRBV24-1 to TRBJ2-1, with TRBD1 identical over 11 bases. V was clipped by 3 bases and J by 5 bases; unmatched bases: 8. The CDR3 spans 17 residues. In germline, CDR1 is KGHDR, CDR2 SFDVKD. The CDR3 DNA is TGTGCCACCAGTGATAGACAGGGACAGGGGGAAGACAATGAGCAGTTCTTC. Its protein product is CATSDRQGQGEDNEQFF.

This clonotype was seen more than once but under ten times. This chain links TRBV24-1 with TRBJ1-1; tentatively, D is TRBD1 (6 bases). The length of the CDR3 is 12 residues. Between the trimmed V and J ends, which lost 3 bases and 9 bases, there was a span of 10 bases. The germline CDR1 and CDR2 sequences are KGHDR and SFDVKD. The CDR3 sequence: CATSDPGQKAFF. CDR3 nucleotide sequence: TGTGCCACCAGTGATCCCGGACAGAAAGCTTTCTTT.

The V gene is TRBV10-3, the J gene TRBJ2-3, with TRBD2 identical over 13 bases. After removal of 4 bases from V and 3 bases from J, the junction contained 7 bases not matched to a gene. The CDR3 length is 17 residues. Per the germline V gene, CDR1 is ENHRY and CDR2 is SYGVKD. CDR3 nucleotide sequence: TGTGCCATCAGTGGACTAGCGGGGGGTGTTAGTACAGATACGCAGTATTTT. Its protein product is CAISGLAGGVSTDTQYF.

In the case of this clonotype: A much more abundant neighbour one base away suggests this may be a read error. The chain has TRBV27 and TRBJ2-7, with D perhaps matching TRBD2 (5 bases). This CDR3 contains 14 residues. Germline CDR1 and CDR2: MNHEY and SMNVEV (reference sequence). The CDR3 DNA reads TGTACCAGCAGTTCCCTAGGGAGCTCCTACGAGCAGTACTTC. It is translated as CTSSSLGSSYEQYF.

The CDR3 region is CASSARGGGTDTQYF. CDR3 nucleotides: TGTGCCAGTAGTGCTCGGGGGGGGGGCACAGATACGCAGTATTTT. The chain employs TRBV19 and TRBJ2-3; 8 positions agree with TRBD2. This CDR3 region has 15 residues. The V and J ends lost 5 bases and 1 base, in that order; junction bases with no gene match: 5. Germline V gene lookup returns CDR1 LNHDA and CDR2 SQIVND (reference sequence). Together with reference TRBV19 and TRBJ2-3, the CDR3 gives the full variable domain: DGGITQSPKYLFRKEGQNVTLSCEQNLNHDAMYWYRQDPGQGLRLIYYSQIVNDFQKGDIAEGYSVSREKKESFPLTVTSAQKNPTAFYLCASSARGGGTDTQYFGPGTRLTVL.

The rearrangement uses TRBV25-1 and TRBJ2-3; 7 nucleotides match TRBD2. Germline-derived CDR1 and CDR2 are MGHDK and SYGVNS. V lost 3 bases to trimming and J lost 1 base; unmatched junction nucleotides: 7. The CDR3 sequence is 16 residues long. CDR3 in amino acids: CASSDSTTSGTDTQYF. The CDR3 DNA reads as TGTGCCAGCAGTGATTCTACAACTAGCGGCACAGATACGCAGTATTTT.

The gene calls are TRBV9 and TRBJ2-1; 14 nucleotides match TRBD2. Germline CDR1 is SGDLS and CDR2 is YYNGEE. This CDR3 has 15 residues. The V and J ends lost 4 bases and 8 bases, in that order; junction bases with no gene match: 5. CDR3 in amino acids: CASSQTSGGADEQFF. DNA of the CDR3: TGTGCCAGCAGCCAGACTAGCGGGGGGGCCGATGAGCAGTTCTTC.

Many counts were recorded for this clonotype. V and J are TRBV20-1 and TRBJ1-2; D perhaps matches TRBD1 (6 bases). The CDR3 runs 14 residues. Germline V gene sequence: CDR1 DFQATT, CDR2 SNEGSKA (reference sequence). Trimming pared 0 bases from V and 6 bases from J, leaving 14 bases between. CDR3 DNA sequence: TGCAGTGCTAGAGATCCACAGGGTGGGGATGGCTACACCTTC. It translates to CSARDPQGGDGYTF.

The chain couples TRBV7-9 to TRBJ2-5; D unclear. Germline V gives CDR1 SEHNR, CDR2 FQNEAQ (reference sequence). The CDR3 runs 11 residues. Trimming shortened V by 8 bases and J by 5 bases, and 9 bases separated the two germline ends. This CDR3 is CASLGVETQYF. The CDR3 region has the DNA TGTGCCAGCCTGGGCGTTGAGACCCAGTACTTC.

In this sample, this clonotype turned up many times. The rearrangement joins TRBV6-5 to TRBJ1-1, with unresolved D. The CDR3 extends over 15 amino acids. Germline CDR1 is MNHEY and CDR2 is SVGAGI. V was trimmed by 6 bases and J by 1 base, leaving 15 bases between them. CDR3 sequence reads: CASSPRKSANTEAFF. The CDR3, as DNA: TGTGCCAGCAGCCCCAGAAAGAGCGCGAACACTGAAGCTTTCTTT.

Concerning this clonotype itself: A much larger clone lies a single base off, so this may be a read error. CDR3 bases: TGTGCCAGCACCTCCAGGGGAGGGACCTCCTACGAGCAGTGCTTC. This codes for CASTSRGGTSYEQCF. The V and J genes are TRBV25-1 and TRBJ2-7, with a weak D call TRBD2 (7 bases). CDR3 length: 15 amino acids. In germline, CDR1 is MGHDK, CDR2 SYGVNS.

The rearrangement joins TRBV10-3 to TRBJ1-1; 9 bases line up with TRBD1. The germline CDR1 and CDR2 sequences are ENHRY and SYGVKD. V gave up 5 bases and J gave up 7 bases; unmatched junction bases: 8. The CDR3 is made up of 14 amino acids. DNA of the CDR3: TGTGCCATCAGTCCTACAGGGGGCTATGATGAAGCTTTCTTT. As protein: CAISPTGGYDEAFF.

On this clonotype itself: One end of the junction is discordant with germline, which a read error may explain. V usage is TRBV6-2 or TRBV6-3 and J usage is TRBJ2-7, with 8 positions matching TRBD2. CDR3 length equals 14 residues. The germline V gene encodes CDR1 MNHEY and CDR2 SVGEGT. CDR3 sequence: CASNYGTSSYEQYF. Here the CDR3 DNA reads TGTGCCAGCAATTACGGGACTAGCTCCTACGAGCAGTACTTC.

This clonotype was observed once. A read error is possible here, since a much larger clone lies one base away. Here the CDR3 omits its conserved ending phenylalanine or tryptophan, so a read error is the likely source. The chain carries TRBV24-1 and TRBJ2-3; no definite D call. CDR1 is KGHDR, CDR2 SFDVKD, per germline. The CDR3 covers 13 residues. With 7 bases removed from V and 0 bases from J, the gap between germline ends came to 7 bases. This CDR3 is CATSSSSTDTQYL. The CDR3 region has the DNA TGTGCCACCAGCTCCTCTAGCACAGATACGCAGTATCTT.

This clonotype was counted many times. The rearrangement links TRBV10-3 to TRBJ1-5; 7 bases line up with TRBD1. Germline assignment: CDR1 ENHRY and CDR2 SYGVKD. J gave up 3 bases and V 2 bases, and 4 bases lay outside the gene matches. This CDR3 region has 15 residues. The CDR3 reads CAISEGGTVNQPQHF. The CDR3 DNA follows: TGTGCCATCAGTGAGGGGGGGACAGTCAATCAGCCCCAGCATTTT.

In its sample, this clonotype was seen many times. The V call is TRBV7-2, the J call TRBJ1-3; D not resolved. The CDR3 is made up of 15 amino acids. The germline CDR1 and CDR2 sequences are SGHTA and FQGNSA. V was cut by 5 bases and J by 0 bases, with 11 bases left in between. The CDR3 DNA reads as TGTGCCAGCAGCCCGGCCCACACCTCTGGAAACACCATATATTTT. Translation: CASSPAHTSGNTIYF. The entire variable domain, with the rest obtained from reference TRBV7-2 and TRBJ1-3, is as follows: GAGVSQSPSNKVTEKGKDVELRCDPISGHTALYWYRQSLGQGLEFLIYFQGNSAPDKSGLPSDRFSAERTGGSVSTLTIQRTQQEDSAVYLCASSPAHTSGNTIYFGEGSWLTVV.

The chain is built from TRBV15 and TRBJ1-6, with 9 nucleotides matching TRBD1. The CDR3 has 15 amino acids. Germline-derived CDR1 and CDR2 are LNHNV and YYDKDF (reference sequence). Trimming cost V 3 bases and J 10 bases; bases outside gene matches: 7. CDR3 nucleotide sequence: TGTGCCACCAGCAGGCCGGACAGGGGAGCCTCACCCCTCCACTTT. Protein: CATSRPDRGASPLHF.

This rearrangement joins TRBV10-1 to TRBJ1-1; D ambiguous. V was pared by 3 bases and J by 6 bases, with 11 bases between. Germline CDR1 and CDR2: WNHNN and SYGVQD (reference sequence). CDR3 length: 13 amino acids. The DNA of the CDR3 is TGCGCCAGCAGTGACGCCTCACGTCCTGAAGCTTTCTTT. Translating it yields CASSDASRPEAFF.

The chain couples TRBV18 to TRBJ2-7; 7 bases align to TRBD2. Germline V lookup: CDR1 KGHSH, CDR2 LQKENI. The length of the CDR3 is 15 residues. V trimming: 3 bases; J trimming: 1 base; junction bases outside the gene matches: 6. CDR3 amino acids: CASSPGGRGSYEQYF. The CDR3 coding sequence is TGTGCCAGCTCACCTGGTGGGAGGGGTTCCTACGAGCAGTACTTC.

As concerns this clonotype: One junction end disagrees with the germline gene, perhaps due to a read error. The J gene is TRBJ2-3, the V gene TRBV7-2; D is ambiguous. CDR1 is SGHTA, CDR2 FQGNSA, per germline. This CDR3 contains 14 residues. Here the CDR3 DNA reads TGTGCCACCAGCTTACTGGGGAATACGGATACGCAGTATTTT. This gives the protein CATSLLGNTDTQYF.

The rearrangement uses TRBV20-1 and TRBJ2-7; D unclear. CDR1 and CDR2 (germline): DFQATT, SNEGSKA (reference sequence). Trimming stripped 1 base from V and 0 bases from J, with 1 base between. This CDR3 is 11 amino acids long. The CDR3 sequence is CSARASYEQYF. CDR3 bases: TGCAGTGCTAGAGCCTCCTACGAGCAGTACTTC.